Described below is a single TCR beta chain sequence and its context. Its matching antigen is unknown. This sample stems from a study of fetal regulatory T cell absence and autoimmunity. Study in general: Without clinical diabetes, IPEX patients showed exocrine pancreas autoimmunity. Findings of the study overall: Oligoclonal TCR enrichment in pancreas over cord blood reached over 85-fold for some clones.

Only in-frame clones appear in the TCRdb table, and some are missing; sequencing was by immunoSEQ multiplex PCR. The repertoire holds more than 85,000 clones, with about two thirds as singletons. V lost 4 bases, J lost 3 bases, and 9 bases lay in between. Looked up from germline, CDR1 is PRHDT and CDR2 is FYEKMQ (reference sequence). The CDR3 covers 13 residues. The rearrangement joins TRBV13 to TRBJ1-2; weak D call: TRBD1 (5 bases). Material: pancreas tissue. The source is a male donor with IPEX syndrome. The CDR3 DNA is TGTGCCAGCAGCTCGGGACCGGACTATGGCTACACCTTC. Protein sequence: CASSSGPDYGYTF.